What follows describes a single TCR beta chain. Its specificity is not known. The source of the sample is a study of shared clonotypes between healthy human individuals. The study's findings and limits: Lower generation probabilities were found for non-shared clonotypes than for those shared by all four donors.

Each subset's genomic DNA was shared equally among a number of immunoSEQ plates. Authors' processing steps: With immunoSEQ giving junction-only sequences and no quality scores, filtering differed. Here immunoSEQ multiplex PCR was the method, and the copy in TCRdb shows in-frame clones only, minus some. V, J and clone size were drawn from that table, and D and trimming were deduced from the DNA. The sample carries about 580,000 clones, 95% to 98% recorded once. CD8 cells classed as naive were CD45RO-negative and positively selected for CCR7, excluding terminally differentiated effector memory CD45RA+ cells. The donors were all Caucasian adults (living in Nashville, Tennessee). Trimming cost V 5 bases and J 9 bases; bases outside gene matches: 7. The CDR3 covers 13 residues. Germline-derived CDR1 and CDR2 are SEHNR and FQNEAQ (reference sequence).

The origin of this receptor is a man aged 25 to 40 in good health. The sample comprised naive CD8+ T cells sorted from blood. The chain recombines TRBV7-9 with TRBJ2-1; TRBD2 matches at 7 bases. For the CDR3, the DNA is TGTGCCAGCAGCCCTACTAGCGCTTTTGAGCAGTTCTTC. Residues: CASSPTSAFEQFF.